The entry that follows covers one TCR beta chain sequence. As yet, its antigen is unknown. This entry is derived from a study of beta chain features in type 1 diabetes. About the study: The study found patients and healthy donors alike in age, gender and cell yields.

General study points: More deletions and fewer insertions at VDJ junctions were seen in type 1 diabetes patients. Patients with Type 1 diabetes showed moderately but significantly shorter TCRB CDR3s in all four CD4+ subsets.

The investigators reverse transcribed all of the isolated RNA, so they sequenced expressed TCRB transcripts. TCRdb's copy holds only in-frame clones and misses some; the assay was immunoSEQ multiplex PCR. Here the sample spans a few hundred thousand clones, roughly a tenth being singletons. A CD45RO/CCR7/CD25/CD127/CD95/CD27 panel sorted naive, central memory, regulatory and stem cell-like memory CD4+ cells. The source of this sequence is a man aged 25-45 years with type 1 diabetes. Sequencing input: central memory CD4+ T cells from blood.

The CDR3 bases are TGTGCCAGCAGTTCCCCAGGGGCCCCCACAGATACGCAGTATTTT. It encodes CASSSPGAPTDTQYF. The J gene is TRBJ2-3, the V gene TRBV19, with D possibly matching TRBD1 (6 bases). V lost 9 bases and J lost 2, with 18 bases in between. Germline lookup yields CDR1 LNHDA and CDR2 SQIVND (reference sequence). The CDR3 consists of 15 residues.